These T cell receptor beta chains were read from a single sample in a study of T cell responses to AZD1222 COVID-19 vaccine. Produced via immunoSEQ multiplex PCR; TCRdb's table is partial and in-frame only. The sample yields about 180,000 clones, approximately 90% seen once. Sequencing was performed on peripheral blood, taken on day 0 of AZD1222 vaccination. The receptors here all came from an adult in good health. The CDR3 runs from the conserved cysteine through the conserved F or W. D genes are given only for firm matches. Size is stated for part of the rows, as once, few or many counts, or as a class when the clone is expanded.

clone_size: once
v_call: TRBV2
d_call: .
j_call: TRBJ1-6
cdr3_nt: TGTGCCAGCAGTGAACCCTCCTATAATTCACCCCTCCACTTT
cdr3_aa: CASSEPSYNSPLHF

clone_size: .
v_call: TRBV11-1
d_call: TRBD2
j_call: TRBJ2-2
cdr3_nt: TGTGCCAGCAGTTATAGCGGGGGGGCCGACACCGGGGAGCTGTTTTTT
cdr3_aa: CASSYSGGADTGELFF

clone_size: .
v_call: TRBV27
d_call: TRBD2
j_call: TRBJ2-6
cdr3_nt: TGTGCCAGCAGTCCCACCCCTCAAGCGGGGGGATCCTCTGGGGCCAACGTCCTGACTTTC
cdr3_aa: CASSPTPQAGGSSGANVLTF

clone_size: .
v_call: TRBV30
d_call: .
j_call: TRBJ2-3
cdr3_nt: TGTGCCTGGAGTAGGGGGGACACAGATACGCAGTATTTT
cdr3_aa: CAWSRGDTDTQYF

clone_size: .
v_call: TRBV6-5
d_call: TRBD1
j_call: TRBJ2-7
cdr3_nt: TGTGCCAGCACTTTACGGTGGGACAGGCCCTACGAGCAGTACTTC
cdr3_aa: CASTLRWDRPYEQYF

clone_size: .
v_call: TRBV5-1
d_call: .
j_call: TRBJ2-2
cdr3_nt: TGCGCCAGCAGCTTGGCGGGTGGAACCGGGGAGCTGTTTTTT
cdr3_aa: CASSLAGGTGELFF

clone_size: .
v_call: TRBV6-5
d_call: TRBD1
j_call: TRBJ1-4
cdr3_nt: TGTGCCGGGCAGACAGGGTACCGGGAAAAACTGTTTTTT
cdr3_aa: CAGQTGYREKLFF

clone_size: few
v_call: TRBV18
d_call: TRBD1
j_call: TRBJ1-2
cdr3_nt: TGTGCCAGCTCACCTGGACAGGGTGCACTCTATGGCTACACCTTC
cdr3_aa: CASSPGQGALYGYTF

clone_size: .
v_call: TRBV7-8
d_call: .
j_call: TRBJ1-1
cdr3_nt: TGTGCCAGCAGCTTAGGAACGGGAAGCACTGAAGCTTTCTTT
cdr3_aa: CASSLGTGSTEAFF

clone_size: .
v_call: TRBV27
d_call: .
j_call: TRBJ1-1
cdr3_nt: TGTGCCACCTCCGGGACGTATAACACTGAAGCTTTCTTT
cdr3_aa: CATSGTYNTEAFF

clone_size: .
v_call: TRBV10-2
d_call: .
j_call: TRBJ1-1
cdr3_nt: TGCGCCAGCACCTGGACAGAGAACACTGAAGCTTTCTTT
cdr3_aa: CASTWTENTEAFF

clone_size: once
v_call: TRBV7-9
d_call: .
j_call: TRBJ2-4
cdr3_nt: TGTGCCAGCAGCTTAGGGACAGCTTTAGCCAAAAACATTCAGTACTTC
cdr3_aa: CASSLGTALAKNIQYF

clone_size: .
v_call: TRBV2
d_call: .
j_call: TRBJ2-7
cdr3_nt: TGTGCCAGCAGTCCCTCCACCTCGGAGCCCTTTGCCCAGCAGTACTTC
cdr3_aa: CASSPSTSEPFAQQYF

clone_size: .
v_call: TRBV7-9
d_call: .
j_call: TRBJ1-3
cdr3_nt: TGTGCCAGCAGCTTAGGGGACACCATATATTTT
cdr3_aa: CASSLGDTIYF

clone_size: once
v_call: TRBV27
d_call: .
j_call: TRBJ1-2
cdr3_nt: TGTGCCAGCAGTTTGACAGCCTCTTATGGCTACACCTTC
cdr3_aa: CASSLTASYGYTF

clone_size: .
v_call: TRBV19
d_call: .
j_call: TRBJ1-6
cdr3_nt: TGTGCCAGTAGTATATTGACCGTCACTAGATACAATTCACCCCTCCACTTT
cdr3_aa: CASSILTVTRYNSPLHF

clone_size: .
v_call: TRBV15
d_call: .
j_call: TRBJ2-2
cdr3_nt: TGTGCCACCAGTCCCCTCAAGCAAGCGAACACCGGGGAGCTGTTTTTT
cdr3_aa: CATSPLKQANTGELFF

clone_size: .
v_call: TRBV9
d_call: .
j_call: TRBJ2-6
cdr3_nt: TGTGCCAGCAGCCCCGGGACACATGATCGATTCTCTGGGGCCAACGTCCTGACTTTC
cdr3_aa: CASSPGTHDRFSGANVLTF

clone_size: .
v_call: TRBV20-1
d_call: .
j_call: TRBJ1-1
cdr3_nt: TGCAGTGCTAGTGCGGGGTTGAACACTGAAGCTTTCTTT
cdr3_aa: CSASAGLNTEAFF

clone_size: .
v_call: TRBV5-1
d_call: .
j_call: TRBJ1-2
cdr3_nt: TGCGCCAGCAGCTTGGGTATGCAGACAGTGGGAGGCTACACCTTC
cdr3_aa: CASSLGMQTVGGYTF

clone_size: .
v_call: TRBV10-1
d_call: .
j_call: TRBJ1-1
cdr3_nt: TGCGCCAGCAGTGAGTCGAGGGGCTCGAGCACTGAAGCTTTCTTT
cdr3_aa: CASSESRGSSTEAFF

clone_size: .
v_call: TRBV6-5
d_call: TRBD1
j_call: TRBJ2-7
cdr3_nt: TGTGCCATTGGGGACAGGGACTCCTACGAGCAGTACTTC
cdr3_aa: CAIGDRDSYEQYF

clone_size: .
v_call: TRBV7-9
d_call: .
j_call: TRBJ2-7
cdr3_nt: TGTGCCAGCAGCTTAGAGTTAGCCTTCTACGAGCAGTACTTC
cdr3_aa: CASSLELAFYEQYF

clone_size: .
v_call: TRBV10-1
d_call: TRBD1
j_call: TRBJ1-2
cdr3_nt: TGCGCCAGCAGAGAGGACACCGGGCAGGGGGTGCCTAACTATGGCTACACCTTC
cdr3_aa: CASREDTGQGVPNYGYTF

clone_size: .
v_call: TRBV21-1
d_call: .
j_call: TRBJ2-6
cdr3_nt: TGTGCCAGCAGCAAAAGGGCGACAGTTAAGTCCGGGGCCAACGTCCTGACTTTC
cdr3_aa: CASSKRATVKSGANVLTF

clone_size: .
v_call: TRBV11-3
d_call: .
j_call: TRBJ2-2
cdr3_nt: TGTGCCAGCAGCTTAGCGGGGACGGTTCAGCGGGAGCTGTTTTTT
cdr3_aa: CASSLAGTVQRELFF

clone_size: .
v_call: TRBV15
d_call: .
j_call: TRBJ1-6
cdr3_nt: TGTGCCACCAGCAGAGTAGGCCGCTCCGCCTCACCCCTCCACTTT
cdr3_aa: CATSRVGRSASPLHF

clone_size: .
v_call: TRBV6-2/TRBV6-3
d_call: .
j_call: TRBJ1-2
cdr3_nt: TGTGCCAGCAGTTACTATGGGTCCCGCCGCTTCAACTATGGCTACACCTTC
cdr3_aa: CASSYYGSRRFNYGYTF

clone_size: .
v_call: TRBV28
d_call: .
j_call: TRBJ1-2
cdr3_nt: TGTGCCAGCAGCCAGGGACGGTTACTCTATGGCTACACCTTC
cdr3_aa: CASSQGRLLYGYTF

clone_size: .
v_call: TRBV11-3
d_call: TRBD1
j_call: TRBJ2-2
cdr3_nt: TGTGCCAGCAGCGGGACAGGGGAAGGCACCGGGGAGCTGTTTTTT
cdr3_aa: CASSGTGEGTGELFF

clone_size: once
v_call: TRBV18
d_call: .
j_call: TRBJ2-1
cdr3_nt: TGTGCCAGCTCCCCTGTCCAGGACTCCTACAATGAGCAGTTCTTC
cdr3_aa: CASSPVQDSYNEQFF

clone_size: .
v_call: TRBV3-1/TRBV3-2
d_call: TRBD2
j_call: TRBJ2-7
cdr3_nt: TGTGCCAGCAGCCAAGCAGGACTAGCGGGGGGGGCCTCCTACGAGCAGTACTTC
cdr3_aa: CASSQAGLAGGASYEQYF

clone_size: .
v_call: TRBV7-9
d_call: .
j_call: TRBJ2-3
cdr3_nt: TGTGCCAGCAGCTTTTTCGGGGGTACGCAGTATTTT
cdr3_aa: CASSFFGGTQYF

clone_size: .
v_call: TRBV7-2
d_call: .
j_call: TRBJ2-1
cdr3_nt: TGTGCCAGCAGTAAGAGAAGCTCCTACAATGAGCAGTTCTTC
cdr3_aa: CASSKRSSYNEQFF

clone_size: .
v_call: TRBV7-8
d_call: .
j_call: TRBJ1-2
cdr3_nt: TGTGCCAGCAGCTTAGCCGGGGATAACTATGGCTACACCTTC
cdr3_aa: CASSLAGDNYGYTF

clone_size: .
v_call: TRBV28
d_call: .
j_call: TRBJ1-6
cdr3_nt: TGTGCCAGCAGTTTTTCAACCGCGGCAGGGAACGGTTCACCCCTCCACTTT
cdr3_aa: CASSFSTAAGNGSPLHF

clone_size: .
v_call: TRBV5-8
d_call: TRBD1
j_call: TRBJ1-2
cdr3_nt: TGTGCCAGCAGCTTGTACAGGGGGCGAAGCGGCTACACCTTC
cdr3_aa: CASSLYRGRSGYTF

clone_size: .
v_call: TRBV4-1
d_call: .
j_call: TRBJ2-7
cdr3_nt: TGCGCCAGCAGCCCAGCGATCGCCCGCCGGGGCGAGCAGTACTTC
cdr3_aa: CASSPAIARRGEQYF

clone_size: .
v_call: TRBV28
d_call: .
j_call: TRBJ1-5
cdr3_nt: TGTGCCAGCAACCCTCCCCAGGTCAAGATGAGGCATTTT
cdr3_aa: CASNPPQVKMRHF

clone_size: .
v_call: TRBV5-1
d_call: .
j_call: TRBJ1-2
cdr3_nt: TGCGCCAGCAGTACGGGAGGAGGGAGCGACGGCTACACCTTC
cdr3_aa: CASSTGGGSDGYTF

clone_size: .
v_call: TRBV7-9
d_call: TRBD1
j_call: TRBJ2-1
cdr3_nt: TGTGCCAGCAGGCTCGCGGGACAGGGAATTGTTAATGAGCAGTTCTTC
cdr3_aa: CASRLAGQGIVNEQFF

clone_size: once
v_call: TRBV6-5
d_call: .
j_call: TRBJ1-1
cdr3_nt: TGTGCCAGCAGTTACGACCTCCCGAACACTGAAGCTTTCTTT
cdr3_aa: CASSYDLPNTEAFF

clone_size: .
v_call: TRBV18
d_call: TRBD1
j_call: TRBJ1-2
cdr3_nt: TGTGCCAGCTCCGGACAGGAGGGGGGCTACACCTTC
cdr3_aa: CASSGQEGGYTF

clone_size: .
v_call: TRBV6-5
d_call: TRBD1
j_call: TRBJ1-5
cdr3_nt: TGTGCCAGCAGACCTGGACAGGGTGGAGTGCAGCCCCAGCATTTT
cdr3_aa: CASRPGQGGVQPQHF

clone_size: .
v_call: TRBV7-2
d_call: TRBD1
j_call: TRBJ2-7
cdr3_nt: TGTGCCAGCAGTCGGGGGGACAGGGGATTTTCCGGATACGAGCAGTACTTC
cdr3_aa: CASSRGDRGFSGYEQYF

clone_size: .
v_call: TRBV25-1
d_call: .
j_call: TRBJ1-4
cdr3_nt: TGTGCCAGCAGTGATCCCGGTGAAAAACTGTTTTTT
cdr3_aa: CASSDPGEKLFF

clone_size: once
v_call: TRBV7-9
d_call: TRBD1
j_call: TRBJ1-1
cdr3_nt: TGTGCCAGCAGCAGACAGGGGGGTCTGGACACTGAAGCTTTCTTT
cdr3_aa: CASSRQGGLDTEAFF

clone_size: .
v_call: TRBV18
d_call: .
j_call: TRBJ1-3
cdr3_nt: TGTGCCAGCTCACCTTTGGGACCAACTCGCTCTGGAAACACCATATATTTT
cdr3_aa: CASSPLGPTRSGNTIYF

clone_size: .
v_call: TRBV9
d_call: .
j_call: TRBJ2-1
cdr3_nt: TGTGCCAGCAGCGCTCAGGACAATGAGCAGTTCTTC
cdr3_aa: CASSAQDNEQFF

clone_size: .
v_call: TRBV4-1
d_call: .
j_call: TRBJ2-3
cdr3_nt: TGCGCCAGCAGCCAATTCAGAGCAGATACGCAGTATTTT
cdr3_aa: CASSQFRADTQYF

clone_size: .
v_call: TRBV6-5
d_call: TRBD1
j_call: TRBJ1-2
cdr3_nt: TGTGCCAGCAGTCACGACAGGGAGGCTAACTATGGCTACACCTTC
cdr3_aa: CASSHDREANYGYTF

clone_size: few
v_call: TRBV19
d_call: .
j_call: TRBJ1-1
cdr3_nt: TGTGCCAGTAGATCCGGGGGCGGATTGGTTGAAGCTTTCTTT
cdr3_aa: CASRSGGGLVEAFF

clone_size: .
v_call: TRBV29-1
d_call: TRBD2
j_call: TRBJ2-5
cdr3_nt: TGCAGCGTTGAAACGGGAGGCGAGACCCAGTACTTC
cdr3_aa: CSVETGGETQYF